This T cell receptor (beta chain) was identified in a study of blood T cell repertoires in COVID-19. Participants spanned ages roughly 18 to 95 years and resided in roughly 22 US areas. Researchers sorted participants into cohorts using their self-reported clinical history. In Cohort 3, a recovered donor had either two negative PCRs, clearance, or symptom resolution. Measured with immunoSEQ multiplex PCR; TCRdb has only the in-frame clones, and not every one. This table has fewer than 600,000 clones, 85% to 90% appearing once. This CDR3 contains 15 residues. Germline V CDR1 and CDR2: LGHNA, YNFKEQ. Trimming cost V 0 bases and J 0 bases, with 6 bases left between them.

Sequencing input: PBMCs or T cells enriched from blood (not recorded which). The chain joins TRBV4-2 to TRBJ1-5; no definite D call. The receptor comes from a woman aged 40 to 55 who had recovered from COVID-19. CDR3 sequence reads: CASSQDGSSNQPQHF. The CDR3 DNA reads TGTGCCAGCAGCCAAGACGGGAGTAGCAATCAGCCCCAGCATTTT.